This is a list of T cell receptor beta chains from one sample in a study of human T cells and chemical hapten exposure. TCRdb used MiXCR to reprocess the RACE reads, holding one entry per CDR3 protein. The sample records around 300,000 distinct CDR3 sequences, about 7% being singletons. The input for sequencing was whole blood, taken in connection with sensitization to the hapten diphenylcyclopropenone (DPC). The receptors shown here come from a woman in her late teens or twenties with alopecia areata. Some clones in this sample may be carry-over from other donors' samples. Both conserved end residues are part of each CDR3. The D gene is left open where the match is weak. A clone size is listed for some rows: how often the clone was seen (once, few, many), or a class if it is expanded.

length: 13
size: few
J: TRBJ2-3
V: TRBV6-5
D: TRBD2
CDR3: CASSIGLADTQYF
DNA: TGTGCCAGCAGCATTGGACTAGCAGATACGCAGTATTTT

length: 20
size: .
J: TRBJ1-4
V: TRBV6-1
D: .
CDR3: CAGPDNGIRDKGATNEKLFF
DNA: TGTGCCGGCCCTGATAACGGCATCCGGGACAAAGGAGCAACTAATGAAAAACTGTTTTTT

length: 13
size: many
J: TRBJ2-7
V: TRBV3-1
D: .
CDR3: CASSQVRGHEQYF
DNA: TGTGCCAGCAGCCAAGTCAGGGGTCACGAGCAGTACTTC

length: 16
size: few
J: TRBJ2-6
V: TRBV4-1
D: .
CDR3: CASSQEPGAGANVLTF
DNA: TGCGCCAGCAGCCAAGAACCAGGGGCTGGGGCCAACGTCCTGACTTTC

length: 14
size: many
J: TRBJ2-3
V: TRBV12-3/TRBV12-4
D: .
CDR3: CASSLAIGTDTQYF
DNA: TGTGCCAGCAGTTTAGCTATCGGCACAGATACGCAGTATTTT

length: 18
size: many
J: TRBJ2-6
V: TRBV4-2
D: .
CDR3: CASSQDFGANSGANVLTF
DNA: TGTGCCAGCAGCCAAGATTTCGGGGCGAACTCTGGGGCCAACGTCCTGACTTTC

length: 16
size: few
J: TRBJ1-5
V: TRBV4-1
D: .
CDR3: CASSQNFAGINQPQHF
DNA: TGCGCCAGCAGCCAAAACTTTGCAGGGATAAATCAGCCCCAGCATTTT

length: 15
size: .
J: TRBJ1-4
V: TRBV18
D: .
CDR3: CASSPETTLNEKLFF
DNA: TGTGCCAGCTCACCTGAAACGACACTTAATGAAAAACTGTTTTTT

length: 14
size: .
J: TRBJ2-3
V: TRBV10-3
D: .
CDR3: CAISGGTGSGTQYF
DNA: TGTGCCATCAGTGGGGGTACAGGGAGCGGTACGCAGTATTTT

length: 12
size: few
J: TRBJ2-1
V: TRBV20-1
D: .
CDR3: CSARATYNEQFF
DNA: TGCAGTGCTAGAGCAACCTACAATGAGCAGTTCTTC

length: 15
size: .
J: TRBJ2-3
V: TRBV5-1
D: TRBD1
CDR3: CASSLRDRDTDTQYF
DNA: TGCGCCAGCAGCTTGAGGGACAGGGACACAGATACGCAGTATTTT

length: 14
size: .
J: TRBJ1-1
V: TRBV6-5
D: TRBD1
CDR3: CASSYEGGLAEAFF
DNA: TGTGCCAGCAGTTACGAAGGGGGCTTGGCTGAAGCTTTCTTT

length: 15
size: .
J: TRBJ1-2
V: TRBV12-3/TRBV12-4
D: TRBD1
CDR3: CASSPGIPTGGGYTF
DNA: TGTGCCAGCAGCCCGGGAATCCCAACAGGGGGCGGCTACACCTTC

length: 13
size: .
J: TRBJ1-1
V: TRBV3-1
D: .
CDR3: CASSQRDILEAFF
DNA: TGTGCCAGCAGCCAGAGGGACATCCTTGAAGCTTTCTTT

length: 13
size: .
J: TRBJ2-2
V: TRBV2
D: .
CDR3: CASSARGNGELFF
DNA: TGTGCCAGCAGTGCCAGGGGAAACGGGGAGCTGTTTTTT

length: 15
size: many
J: TRBJ1-3
V: TRBV29-1
D: .
CDR3: CSPGGSGDPGNTIYF
DNA: TGCAGCCCAGGAGGGTCAGGAGACCCTGGAAACACCATATATTTT

length: 13
size: few
J: TRBJ1-5
V: TRBV20-1
D: .
CDR3: CSAHRLSNQPQHF
DNA: TGCAGTGCTCACAGGTTGAGCAATCAGCCCCAGCATTTT

length: 16
size: few
J: TRBJ2-2
V: TRBV7-9
D: .
CDR3: CASSLGQAAFTGELFF
DNA: TGTGCCAGCAGCTTAGGACAGGCCGCGTTCACCGGGGAGCTGTTTTTT

length: 17
size: many
J: TRBJ2-2
V: TRBV7-2
D: TRBD1
CDR3: CASRVSVQGIVSGELFF
DNA: TGTGCCAGCAGAGTATCGGTACAGGGGATTGTTTCCGGGGAGCTGTTTTTT

length: 15
size: .
J: TRBJ1-1
V: TRBV6-5
D: .
CDR3: CASSYHGGGCTEAFF
DNA: TGTGCCAGCAGTTACCACGGCGGGGGTTGCACTGAAGCTTTCTTT

length: 12
size: .
J: TRBJ2-5
V: TRBV28
D: .
CDR3: CASSLRTETQYF
DNA: TGTGCCAGCAGTCTGCGGACGGAGACCCAGTACTTC

length: 18
size: many
J: TRBJ1-2
V: TRBV2
D: TRBD1
CDR3: CASSTSLGQGPANYGYTF
DNA: TGTGCCAGCAGTACCTCCTTGGGACAGGGGCCTGCTAACTATGGCTACACCTTC

length: 14
size: many
J: TRBJ2-7
V: TRBV25-1
D: TRBD1
CDR3: CASKMTGGGYEQYF
DNA: TGTGCCAGCAAGATGACAGGGGGTGGATACGAGCAGTACTTC

length: 14
size: .
J: TRBJ1-1
V: TRBV3-1
D: .
CDR3: CASSQDWGPLEAFF
DNA: TGTGCCAGCAGCCAAGACTGGGGCCCCCTAGAAGCTTTCTTT